A single sample gave rise to the 24 T cell receptor beta chains below, sequenced in a study of CD8+CD57+ T cells in acquired aplastic anemia. Patients chosen for sequencing had CD8+CD57+ cells that had expanded, as shown by flow cytometry. Genomic DNA served as template for TCR beta VDJ and CDR3 profiling. MiXCR, applied by TCRdb to the reads, yields one record per CDR3 protein. The sample shows roughly 500,000 distinct CDR3 sequences, over 25% of them seen only once. Sequenced: sorted CD4+, CD8+, or CD8+CD57+ T cells (not recorded which) from PBMCs. These receptors were obtained from a human donor with aplastic anemia.

V is TRBV2 and J is TRBJ1-1; 10 bases align to TRBD1. Germline CDR1 SNHLY, CDR2 FYNNEI. The J segment lost 4 bases and the V segment lost 7 bases, leaving 6 bases of the junction unmatched. The CDR3 is 14 amino acids. CDR3 region: CASTVRTGGTEAFF. The CDR3 DNA follows: TGTGCCAGCACCGTCCGGACAGGGGGCACTGAAGCTTTCTTT.

This clonotype was recorded a few times. CDR3 sequence reads: CASSPRTGGTYEQYF. CDR3 DNA: TGTGCCAGCAGCCCACGGACAGGGGGCACCTACGAGCAGTACTTC. The V gene is TRBV7-2, the J gene TRBJ2-7; 11 nucleotides match TRBD1. CDR1 is SGHTA and CDR2 is FQGNSA in the germline V gene. The CDR3 is made up of 15 amino acids. V was pared by 5 bases and J by 2 bases, with 5 bases of the junction left unmatched.

This clonotype was picked up many times. The V and J genes are TRBV2 and TRBJ1-4, with TRBD1 matching 9 bases. This CDR3 is built from 14 residues. J lost 5 bases, V lost 6 bases, and 4 bases had no gene match. From germline, CDR1 is SNHLY and CDR2 FYNNEI. CDR3 sequence: CASRPGTGNEKLFF. The CDR3 DNA reads TGTGCCAGCAGACCCGGGACAGGGAATGAAAAACTGTTTTTT.

This clonotype has at least ten counts. The rearrangement joins TRBV19 to TRBJ2-1; TRBD2 agrees at 7 bases. The CDR3 length is 13 residues. Germline values: CDR1 LNHDA, CDR2 SQIVND (reference sequence). V was clipped by 8 bases and J by 4 bases; unmatched bases: 5. The CDR3 region is CASGRGGYNEQFF. CDR3 in DNA: TGTGCCAGTGGTCGCGGGGGATACAATGAGCAGTTCTTC.

In this sample, this clonotype turned up a few times. This chain connects TRBV7-2 to TRBJ2-3, with D tentatively TRBD1 (6 bases). V was trimmed by 0 bases and J by 14 bases, leaving 15 bases between them. There are 13 residues in the CDR3. Germline V gene lookup returns CDR1 SGHTA and CDR2 FQGNSA. Here the CDR3 reads CASSLAGAAGWYF. DNA of the CDR3: TGTGCCAGCAGCTTAGCGGGGGCCGCCGGGTGGTATTTT.

This clonotype occurred a few times. The chain joins TRBV5-1 to TRBJ2-1; 8 bases align to TRBD2. V shed 0 bases, J shed 4 bases, and the junction held 0 bases outside the gene matches. The CDR3 consists of 14 residues. Germline CDR1 SGHRS, CDR2 YFSETQ. The DNA of the CDR3 is TGCGCCAGCAGCTTGGAGCGGGGGTACAATGAGCAGTTCTTC. It is translated as CASSLERGYNEQFF.

This clonotype came up many times. The rearrangement uses TRBV7-8 and TRBJ2-5; D unresolved. The CDR3 contains 15 residues. CDR1 and CDR2 from the germline V gene are SGHVS and FQNEAQ. Trimming left V 1 base short and J 2 bases short, with 11 bases between. The CDR3 sequence is CASSLVSALQETQYF. CDR3 nucleotide sequence: TGTGCCAGCAGCTTAGTGTCGGCGCTTCAAGAGACCCAGTACTTC.

V is TRBV7-2 and J is TRBJ2-1, with TRBD2 as a possible D gene (6 bases). CDR1 is SGHTA, CDR2 FQGNSA, per germline. The length of the CDR3 is 13 residues. V dropped 5 bases and J dropped 4 bases, with 9 bases sitting between them. The CDR3 DNA reads as TGTGCCAGCAGCCCTAGCGAATACAATGAGCAGTTCTTC. Translating it yields CASSPSEYNEQFF.

The rearrangement uses TRBV10-3 and TRBJ2-5, with 12 bases that match TRBD1. This CDR3 contains 15 residues. Trimming took 6 bases from V and 5 from J; bases not matched to a gene: 7. Germline lookup yields CDR1 ENHRY and CDR2 SYGVKD. CDR3 in DNA: TGTGCCATCAGCGGGACAGGGGGCTGGGGGGAGACCCAGTACTTC. Translated, it gives CAISGTGGWGETQYF.

The J gene is TRBJ2-1, the V gene TRBV2; 7 bases map to TRBD1. The CDR3 has 13 residues. The V gene end was trimmed by 4 bases and the J gene end by 9 bases; junction bases not matched to a gene: 6. Germline V gene lookup returns CDR1 SNHLY and CDR2 FYNNEI. CDR3 nucleotides: TGTGCCAGCAGTGTACGACAGGGCGCTGAGCAGTTCTTC. Its translation is CASSVRQGAEQFF.

V is TRBV7-2 and J is TRBJ1-1; perhaps TRBD1 as D (5 bases). With 6 bases removed from V and 3 bases from J, the gap between germline ends came to 17 bases. The length of the CDR3 is 15 residues. Per germline, CDR1 SGHTA and CDR2 FQGNSA. The CDR3 spells CASSPLGRKDTEAFF. DNA of the CDR3: TGTGCCAGCAGTCCTTTGGGGCGGAAAGACACTGAAGCTTTCTTT.

The chain combines TRBV10-3 with TRBJ1-5; the match to TRBD1 covers 7 bases. This CDR3 is 13 amino acids long. Germline V gene data show CDR1 as ENHRY and CDR2 as SYGVKD. The V and J ends lost 4 bases and 6 bases, in that order; junction bases with no gene match: 3. CDR3 sequence: CAISGQGGQPQHF. In nucleotides, the CDR3 is TGTGCCATCAGTGGACAGGGCGGTCAGCCCCAGCATTTT.

The J gene is TRBJ2-5, the V gene TRBV11-2; TRBD2 matches 9 bases. This CDR3 is built from 15 residues. Germline CDR1 and CDR2: SGHAT and FQNNGV. Germline trimming cut 10 bases from V and 4 bases from J; bases unmatched to any gene: 13. The CDR3 is CATTPSGGLGETQYF. The CDR3 coding sequence is TGTGCCACCACACCCAGCGGGGGGTTGGGAGAGACCCAGTACTTC. The full variable domain, in which reference TRBV11-2 and TRBJ2-5 provide the parts outside the CDR3, is EAGVAQSPRYKIIEKRQSVAFWCNPISGHATLYWYQQILGQGPKLLIQFQNNGVVDDSQLPKDRFSAERLKGVDSTLKIQPAKLEDSAVYLCATTPSGGLGETQYFGPGTRLLVL.

This clonotype was observed a few times. The chain employs TRBV29-1 and TRBJ2-5; 12 bases map to TRBD2. This CDR3 is built from 18 residues. V shed 4 bases and J 2 bases; nucleotides not matched to a gene: 14. Germline-derived CDR1 and CDR2 are SQVTM and ANQGSEA. CDR3 DNA: TGCAGCGTTGGTGGACTAGCGGGAACAACCCTAGCACAAGAGACCCAGTACTTC. It is translated as CSVGGLAGTTLAQETQYF. The full variable domain, with the rest looked up from reference TRBV29-1 and TRBJ2-5, is SAVISQKPSRDICQRGTSLTIQCQVDSQVTMMFWYRQQPGQSLTLIATANQGSEATYESGFVIDKFPISRPNLTFSTLTVSNMSPEDSSIYLCSVGGLAGTTLAQETQYFGPGTRLLVL.

On this clonotype itself: Just one base apart from a much larger clone, this may be a read error. The chain is built from TRBV20-1 and TRBJ1-6; D might be TRBD1 (6 bases). The CDR3 sequence is 15 residues long. CDR1 and CDR2 from the germline V gene are DFQATT and SNEGSKA (reference sequence). Written as DNA, the CDR3 is TGCAATGCTAGATCGGGGGCAGAAGGAAATTCACCCCTCCACTTT. Protein product: CNARSGAEGNSPLHF.

This clonotype was seen many times. V gene TRBV7-2 combines with J gene TRBJ2-7, with 8 bases identical to TRBD2. The CDR3 totals 15 residues. CDR1 and CDR2 from the germline V gene are SGHTA and FQGNSA. Trimming took 5 bases from V and 6 from J; bases not matched to a gene: 12. CDR3 loop: CASSRGSGGSFEQYF. In DNA, the CDR3 is TGTGCCAGCAGCCGAGGATCGGGGGGGTCTTTCGAGCAGTACTTC. Drawing the rest from reference TRBV7-2 and TRBJ2-7, the complete variable domain is GAGVSQSPSNKVTEKGKDVELRCDPISGHTALYWYRQSLGQGLEFLIYFQGNSAPDKSGLPSDRFSAERTGGSVSTLTIQRTQQEDSAVYLCASSRGSGGSFEQYFGPGTRLTVT.

The chain joins TRBV11-2 to TRBJ2-1, with 13 bases that match TRBD2. The CDR3 has 15 residues. The junction had 4 bases not matched to a gene; V was cut back by 5 bases and J by 6 bases. Looked up from germline, CDR1 is SGHAT and CDR2 is FQNNGV. DNA of the CDR3: TGTGCCAGCAGCATGGGACTAGCGGGACGCAATGAGCAGTTCTTC. Protein: CASSMGLAGRNEQFF.

This clonotype came up many times. The J gene is TRBJ2-7, the V gene TRBV10-1; TRBD2 matches 13 bases. The CDR3 has 17 amino acids. CDR1 WNHNN and CDR2 SYGVQD come from the germline V gene (reference sequence). V lost 2 bases and J lost 2; bases outside the gene matches: 6. The CDR3 DNA reads TGCGCCAGCAGTGAGAGACTAGCGGGGGGAAATACCTACGAGCAGTACTTC. It yields the protein CASSERLAGGNTYEQYF.

This clonotype was seen at least ten times. The chain is built from TRBV15 and TRBJ2-2, with a tentative D call TRBD1 (6 bases). V was clipped by 5 bases and J by 6 bases, with 13 bases between them. This CDR3 has 14 amino acids. CDR1 is LNHNV, CDR2 YYDKDF, per germline (reference sequence). CDR3 coding DNA: TGTGCCACCAGCGTAGACAGGTTCTCCGGGGAGCTGTTTTTT. As protein: CATSVDRFSGELFF.

This clonotype has at least ten counts. The chain joins TRBV9 to TRBJ1-2, with D unresolved. CDR3 length: 13 residues. Deletions cut 1 base from V and 5 bases from J, with 9 bases between. CDR1 SGDLS and CDR2 YYNGEE come from the germline V gene. The CDR3 DNA follows: TGTGCCAGCAGCGTAAATTCGGGTTATGGCTACACCTTC. Amino acid sequence: CASSVNSGYGYTF.

In its sample, this clonotype was seen a few times. The chain couples TRBV18 to TRBJ1-2, with D perhaps TRBD1 (5 bases). The CDR3 runs to 15 residues. Germline-derived CDR1 and CDR2 are KGHSH and LQKENI. V was cut by 5 bases and J by 3 bases, with 16 bases left in between. The CDR3 bases are TGTGCCAGCTCAGAAAGTTGGGGGTCTGACTATGGCTACACCTTC. Translating it yields CASSESWGSDYGYTF. The whole variable domain, filled in from reference TRBV18 and TRBJ1-2, reads NAGVMQNPRHLVRRRGQEARLRCSPMKGHSHVYWYRQLPEEGLKFMVYLQKENIIDESGMPKERFSAEFPKEGPSILRIQQVVRGDSAAYFCASSESWGSDYGYTFGSGTRLTVV.

The chain recombines TRBV7-3 with TRBJ2-2, with D unresolved. Per the germline V gene, CDR1 is SGHTA and CDR2 is FQGTGA. V dropped 1 base and J dropped 3 bases, with 6 bases sitting between them. This CDR3 is 14 amino acids long. The CDR3 region is CASSLSPHTGELFF. The CDR3 coding sequence is TGTGCCAGCAGCTTAAGCCCACACACCGGGGAGCTGTTTTTT.

This clonotype was observed a handful of times. A read error may explain this, as a much larger clone is one base away. Lacking the conserved final phenylalanine or tryptophan, this CDR3 likely reflects a read error. This rearrangement joins TRBV2 to TRBJ2-7, with D possibly called TRBD1 or TRBD2 (5 bases each). Per germline, CDR1 SNHLY and CDR2 FYNNEI. V lost 9 bases, J lost 0 bases, and 15 bases lay in between. The CDR3 totals 14 residues. The CDR3 loop is CASSIKGTSYEQYS. The CDR3 DNA is TGTGCCAGTAGTATCAAAGGGACCTCCTACGAGCAGTACTCC.

This clonotype was picked up a small number of times. The chain combines TRBV7-8 with TRBJ1-5; TRBD1 matches at 12 bases. The V gene end was trimmed by 7 bases and the J gene end by 3 bases; junction bases not matched to a gene: 7. This CDR3 spans 16 amino acids. Germline assignment: CDR1 SGHVS and CDR2 FQNEAQ. The CDR3 DNA reads TGTGCCAGCAACCGCCGGGACAGGGGGCCCAATCAGCCCCAGCATTTT. This sequence encodes CASNRRDRGPNQPQHF. Complete variable domain (other parts from reference TRBV7-8 and TRBJ1-5): GAGVSQSPRYKVAKRGQDVALRCDPISGHVSLFWYQQALGQGPEFLTYFQNEAQLDKSGLPSDRFFAERPEGSVSTLKIQRTQQEDSAVYLCASNRRDRGPNQPQHFGDGTRLSIL.